This T cell receptor (beta chain) was captured in a study of Tregs in tolerant kidney transplant recipients. The CDR3 is 17 residues long. The germline gives CDR1 SQVTM, CDR2 ANQGSEA. Trimming cost V 5 bases and J 1 base, with 23 bases left between them. Using immunoSEQ multiplex PCR, the repertoire was profiled, and TCRdb retains in-frame clones only, with some absent. The sample includes approximately 43,000 clones, under 95% of them seen just once. The sequenced material came from Tregs from blood. The chain is built from TRBV29-1 and TRBJ1-1; D perhaps matches TRBD1 (6 bases). This TCR was recovered from a human donor in good health. The chain's CDR3 is CSVFGLDRGLANTEAFF. The CDR3 DNA reads TGCAGCGTTTTCGGGCTGGACAGAGGATTGGCGAACACTGAAGCTTTCTTT.